This TCR beta chain was observed in a study of vaccination effects on CD4 cells after COVID-19. CDR3 length: 13 amino acids. Germline CDR1 is SNHLY and CDR2 is FYNNEI. V was trimmed by 8 bases and J by 1 base, leaving 11 bases between them. Produced via immunoSEQ multiplex PCR; TCRdb's table is partial and in-frame only. The sample has tens of thousands of clones, around three quarters seen once. Using viral peptide pools, the ViraFEST assay grew out antigen-specific CD4+ T cells prior to sequencing. Isolation of CD4+ T cells took place after more than 9 days of culture. Having tested negative for nucleocapsid antibodies, the vaccine recipients showed no prior SARS-CoV-2 infection. This clone was found a few times. Its antigen is currently unknown.

Sequencing used CD4+ T cells from PBMCs cultured with HCoV-OC43 spike peptides, obtained before COVID-19 vaccination. Subset denoted: HCoV-OC43 spike overlapping peptide pool stimulation. V is TRBV2 and J is TRBJ1-1, with unresolved D. The TCR originated in a human donor who received a COVID-19 vaccine. The CDR3 loop is CASEREGNTEAFF. Here the CDR3 DNA reads TGTGCCAGCGAGAGAGAGGGGAACACTGAAGCTTTCTTT.